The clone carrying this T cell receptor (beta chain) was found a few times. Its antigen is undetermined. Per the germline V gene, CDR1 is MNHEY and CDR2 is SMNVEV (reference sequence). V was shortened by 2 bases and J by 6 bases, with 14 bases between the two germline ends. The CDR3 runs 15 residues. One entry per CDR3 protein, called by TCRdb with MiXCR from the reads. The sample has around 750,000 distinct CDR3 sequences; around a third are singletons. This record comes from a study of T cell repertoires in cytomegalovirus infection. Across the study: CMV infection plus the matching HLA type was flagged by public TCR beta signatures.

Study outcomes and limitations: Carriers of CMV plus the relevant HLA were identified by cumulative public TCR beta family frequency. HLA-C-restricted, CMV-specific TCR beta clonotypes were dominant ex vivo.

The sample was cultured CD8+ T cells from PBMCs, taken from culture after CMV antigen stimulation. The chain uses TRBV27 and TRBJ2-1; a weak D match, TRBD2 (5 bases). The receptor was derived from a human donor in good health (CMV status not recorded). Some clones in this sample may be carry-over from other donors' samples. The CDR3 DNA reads TGTGCCAGCAGTTTAGGTTCTAGCCGGGTCAATGAGCAGTTCTTC. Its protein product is CASSLGSSRVNEQFF.